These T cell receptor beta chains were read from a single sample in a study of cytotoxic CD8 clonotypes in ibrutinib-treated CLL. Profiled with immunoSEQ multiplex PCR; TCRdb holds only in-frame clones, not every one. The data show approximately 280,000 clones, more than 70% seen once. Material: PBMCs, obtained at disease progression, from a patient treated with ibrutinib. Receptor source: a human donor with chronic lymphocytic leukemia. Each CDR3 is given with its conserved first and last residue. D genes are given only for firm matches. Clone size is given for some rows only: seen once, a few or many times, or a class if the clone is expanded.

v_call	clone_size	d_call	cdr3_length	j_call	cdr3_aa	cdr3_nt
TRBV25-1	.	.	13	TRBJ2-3	CASSERDTDTQYF	TGTGCCAGCAGTGAGCGGGACACAGATACGCAGTATTTT
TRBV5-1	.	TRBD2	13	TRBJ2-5	CASSPGLAETQYF	TGCGCCAGCAGCCCGGGACTAGCAGAGACCCAGTACTTC
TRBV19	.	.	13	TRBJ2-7	CASSHYEGYEQYF	TGTGCCAGTAGCCATTACGAGGGGTACGAGCAGTACTTC
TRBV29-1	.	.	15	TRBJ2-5	CSVRWGVRDQETQYF	TGCAGCGTCCGATGGGGGGTCCGGGACCAAGAGACCCAGTACTTC
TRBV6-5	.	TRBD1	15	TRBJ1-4	CASSWLGQVREKLFF	TGTGCCAGCAGTTGGCTCGGACAGGTGCGAGAAAAACTGTTTTTT
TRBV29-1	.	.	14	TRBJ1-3	CSVARGFSGNTIYF	TGCAGCGTCGCTCGTGGGTTCTCTGGAAACACCATATATTTT
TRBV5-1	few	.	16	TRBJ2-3	CASSLGGVPSTDTQYF	TGCGCCAGCAGCTTGGGTGGGGTCCCTAGCACAGATACGCAGTATTTT
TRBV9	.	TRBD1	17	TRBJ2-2	CASSVTGQGINTGELFF	TGTGCCAGCAGCGTAACTGGACAGGGGATTAACACCGGGGAGCTGTTTTTT
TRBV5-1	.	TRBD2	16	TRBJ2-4	CASSLSLAGGTAIQYF	TGCGCCAGCAGCTTGTCGTTAGCGGGAGGTACGGCCATTCAGTACTTC
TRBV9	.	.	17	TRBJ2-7	CASSVGSGSGSLYEQYF	TGTGCCAGCAGCGTAGGGTCGGGGAGTGGGAGTCTCTACGAGCAGTACTTC
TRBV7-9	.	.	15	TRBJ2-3	CASSLRGAVTDTQYF	TGTGCCAGCAGCTTACGCGGGGCTGTCACAGATACGCAGTATTTT
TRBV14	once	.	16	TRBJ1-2	CASSPLGSRSNYGYTF	TGTGCCAGCAGCCCCCTTGGGAGTCGATCTAACTATGGCTACACCTTC
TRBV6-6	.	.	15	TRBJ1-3	CASSYGGASGNTIYF	TGTGCCAGCAGTTACGGGGGCGCCTCTGGAAACACCATATATTTT
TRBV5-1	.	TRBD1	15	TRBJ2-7	CASSFSDRDRDEQYF	TGCGCCAGCAGCTTTTCCGACCGGGACAGGGACGAGCAGTACTTC
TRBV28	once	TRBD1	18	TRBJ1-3	CASLRRGLGQGTGNTIYF	TGTGCCAGCCTACGACGGGGGTTGGGACAGGGGACTGGAAACACCATATATTTT
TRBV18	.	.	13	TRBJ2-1	CASSPEGYNEQFF	TGTGCCAGCTCACCAGAGGGATACAATGAGCAGTTCTTC
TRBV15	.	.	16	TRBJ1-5	CATSREGTYGNQPQHF	TGTGCCACCAGCAGAGAAGGGACATACGGCAATCAGCCCCAGCATTTT
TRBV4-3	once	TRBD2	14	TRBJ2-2	CASRTQREIGELFF	TGCGCCAGCAGGACACAGCGGGAGATCGGGGAGCTGTTTTTT